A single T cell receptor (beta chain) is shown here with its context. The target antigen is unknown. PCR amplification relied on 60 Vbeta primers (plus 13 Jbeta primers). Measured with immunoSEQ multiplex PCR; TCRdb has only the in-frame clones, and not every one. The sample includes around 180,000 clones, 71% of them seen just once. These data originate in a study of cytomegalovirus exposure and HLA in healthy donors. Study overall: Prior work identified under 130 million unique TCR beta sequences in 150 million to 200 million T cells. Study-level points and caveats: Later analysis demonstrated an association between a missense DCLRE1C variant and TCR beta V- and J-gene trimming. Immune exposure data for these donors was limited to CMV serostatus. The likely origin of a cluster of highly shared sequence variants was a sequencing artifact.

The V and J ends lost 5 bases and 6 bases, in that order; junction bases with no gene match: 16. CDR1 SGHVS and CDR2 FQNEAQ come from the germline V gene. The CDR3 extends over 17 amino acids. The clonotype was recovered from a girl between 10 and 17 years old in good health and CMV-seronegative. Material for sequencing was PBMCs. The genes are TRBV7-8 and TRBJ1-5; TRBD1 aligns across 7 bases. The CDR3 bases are TGTGCCAGCAGCCCTGTTAGACTACAGGGGAGAATTCAGCCCCAGCATTTT. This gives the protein CASSPVRLQGRIQPQHF.